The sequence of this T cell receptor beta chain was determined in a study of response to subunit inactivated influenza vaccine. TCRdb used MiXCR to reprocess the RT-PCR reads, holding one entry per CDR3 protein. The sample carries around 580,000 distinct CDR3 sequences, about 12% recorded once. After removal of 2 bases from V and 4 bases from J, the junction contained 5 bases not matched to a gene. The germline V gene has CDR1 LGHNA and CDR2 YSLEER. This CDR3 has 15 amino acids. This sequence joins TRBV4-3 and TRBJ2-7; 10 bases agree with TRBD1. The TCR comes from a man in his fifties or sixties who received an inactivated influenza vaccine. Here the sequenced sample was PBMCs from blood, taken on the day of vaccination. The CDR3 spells CASSQLPGQGYEQYF. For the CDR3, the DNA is TGCGCCAGCAGCCAACTTCCGGGACAGGGGTACGAGCAGTACTTC.